This TCR beta chain emerged from a study of blood T cell repertoires in COVID-19. From germline, CDR1 is MNHNS and CDR2 SASEGT. CDR3 length: 17 amino acids. The V segment lost 4 bases and the J segment 4 bases; nucleotides outside the gene matches: 12. Sequencing used immunoSEQ multiplex PCR; TCRdb keeps in-frame clones, though not all of them. The sample records more than 200,000 clones, approximately 80% being singletons. The sequencing input was peripheral blood. The rearrangement links TRBV6-1 to TRBJ1-2, with 10 bases matching TRBD1. The receptor comes from an elderly woman with COVID-19, enrolled during active disease. The CDR3 loop is CASSGDRGRLSGYGYTF. CDR3 DNA: TGTGCCAGCAGTGGTGACAGGGGGCGCCTCTCTGGCTATGGCTACACCTTC.